This TCR beta chain was sequenced for a study of PD-1 blockade in classical Hodgkin lymphoma. Germline V gives CDR1 GTSNPN, CDR2 SVGIG (reference sequence). The V gene lost 2 bases and the J gene lost 4 bases, with 9 bases spanning the gap. This CDR3 contains 12 residues. Assay used: immunoSEQ multiplex PCR; TCRdb lists only in-frame clones, some missing. The sample records about 5,000 clones, roughly nine tenths being singletons. Details on this clone: Its antigen remains unidentified.

Described time point: newly diagnosed, previously untreated cHL patient sample. By magnetic negative selection, CD8+ T cells were isolated from the thawed PBMCs. Study outcomes and limitations: Reports described newly diagnosed patients as having lower baseline TCR diversity than healthy donors.

The sample consisted of CD8+ T cells from blood. The source is a human donor with classical Hodgkin lymphoma. J is TRBJ2-7 and V is TRBV30; D gene unclear. Here the CDR3 DNA reads TGTGCCTGGAGTACGGCAGGTTACGAGCAGTACTTC. Protein: CAWSTAGYEQYF.